The 13 T cell receptor beta chains given below trace back to one sample, sequenced in a study of CD8 T cells in ankylosing spondylitis. Each CDR3 protein gets one entry after TCRdb re-called the 5' RACE reads with MiXCR. This table has under 250,000 distinct CDR3 sequences, roughly 8% appearing once. Sample: blood, either unsorted or a sorted T cell fraction (not recorded which). Every receptor here comes from a female donor with ankylosing spondylitis or in good health (not recorded which).

There are many counts of this clonotype. The chain uses TRBV28 and TRBJ1-4, with 8 bases aligning to TRBD1. The germline V gene has CDR1 MDHEN and CDR2 SYDVKM. With 6 bases clipped from V and 5 bases from J, the junction kept 11 bases outside the gene matches. The CDR3 runs 16 residues. The CDR3 sequence is CASSPPGGPLNEKLFF. As DNA, the CDR3 is TGTGCCAGCAGCCCACCAGGGGGCCCACTCAATGAAAAACTGTTTTTT.

A word on this clonotype: At one end the junction does not follow the germline gene, possibly because of a read error. The rearrangement links TRBV6-5 to TRBJ2-3; TRBD2 aligns across 7 bases. The CDR3 spans 17 residues. Germline V gene data show CDR1 as MNHEY and CDR2 as SVGAGI. The CDR3 DNA follows: TGTGCCAGCAGTTTGGGGACTACTCAGTATAGCACAGGTACGCAGTATTTT. Translated: CASSLGTTQYSTGTQYF.

This clonotype was recorded at least ten times. The V call is TRBV21-1, the J call TRBJ2-1; the DNA was not used to check the table's D call, TRBD2. TRBV21-1 is designated a pseudogene. The CDR3 contains 14 residues. The CDR3 reads CAREGTGSHNEQFF. The CDR3, as DNA: TGTGCCAGGGAGGGCACAGGGTCCCACAATGAGCAGTTCTTC.

This clonotype was seen ten or more times. The CDR3 DNA reads as TGTGCCAGCAGGGACAGGGTGACCTCCAATGAGCAGTTCTTC. Residues: CASRDRVTSNEQFF. The chain uses TRBV2 and TRBJ2-1; 8 bases match TRBD1. The CDR3 has 14 amino acids. Germline V CDR1 and CDR2: SNHLY, FYNNEI. V dropped 6 bases and J dropped 6; count of bases not matched to a gene: 7.

This clonotype has ten or more counts. The V and J genes are TRBV12-3 or TRBV12-4 and TRBJ2-1; tentatively, D is TRBD2 (7 bases). The CDR3 consists of 11 residues. V dropped 6 bases and J dropped 10 bases, with 10 bases sitting between them. CDR3 sequence (DNA): TGTGCCAGCAGGGGAGGGGGGGAGCAGTTCTTC. This encodes CASRGGGEQFF.

This clonotype appeared many times. This chain uses TRBV12-3 or TRBV12-4 with TRBJ2-5; tentatively, D is TRBD1 (5 bases). The CDR3 length is 12 residues. Trimming pared 6 bases from V and 1 base from J, leaving 6 bases between. Written as DNA, the CDR3 is TGTGCCAGCAGACAGGCCCAAGAGACCCAGTACTTC. As protein: CASRQAQETQYF.

This clonotype occurred many times. This sequence joins TRBV27 and TRBJ2-7; 9 bases align to TRBD1. The CDR3 has 14 residues. Trimming cost V 7 bases and J 1 base; bases outside gene matches: 5. CDR1 MNHEY and CDR2 SMNVEV come from the germline V gene (reference sequence). CDR3 amino acids: CASKPGQGSYEQYF. DNA for the CDR3: TGTGCCAGCAAGCCGGGACAGGGTTCCTACGAGCAGTACTTC.

This clonotype was counted many times. This sequence joins TRBV7-6 and TRBJ1-1; D unclear. Trimming left V 1 base short and J 0 bases short, with 12 bases between. CDR1 is SGHVS, CDR2 FNYEAQ, per germline. CDR3 size: 16 residues. CDR3 in amino acids: CASSLGQYGMNTEAFF. DNA of the CDR3: TGTGCCAGCAGCTTAGGACAATACGGGATGAACACTGAAGCTTTCTTT. Full variable domain (rest looked up from reference TRBV7-6 and TRBJ1-1): GAGVSQSPRYKVTKRGQDVALRCDPISGHVSLYWYRQALGQGPEFLTYFNYEAQQDKSGLPNDRFSAERPEGSISTLTIQRTEQRDSAMYRCASSLGQYGMNTEAFFGQGTRLTVV.

There are many counts of this clonotype. The rearrangement links TRBV6-1 to TRBJ2-1; 16 bases match TRBD2. This CDR3 has 15 amino acids. The ends lost 4 bases at V and 12 bases at J; junction bases unmatched: 6. The V gene's germline CDR1 is MNHNS and CDR2 SASEGT. CDR3 coding DNA: TGTGCCAGCAGTGGATCGGGACTAGCGGGAGGGTGGCAGTTCTTC. Its translation is CASSGSGLAGGWQFF.

This clonotype has ten or more counts. V gene TRBV10-3 combines with J gene TRBJ2-5; 10 bases align to TRBD1. The CDR3 has 16 residues. In germline, CDR1 is ENHRY, CDR2 SYGVKD. V shed 3 bases, J shed 0 bases, and the junction held 4 bases outside the gene matches. The CDR3, as DNA: TGTGCCATCAGTGACCCGACAGGGGGCCACCAAGAGACCCAGTACTTC. Translating gives CAISDPTGGHQETQYF.

This clonotype has at least ten counts. The V gene is TRBV7-9, the J gene TRBJ2-1; 9 nucleotides match TRBD2. Trimming removed 5 bases from V and 0 bases from J; junction bases left unmatched: 2. The CDR3 has 15 residues. Germline-derived CDR1 and CDR2 are SEHNR and FQNEAQ (reference sequence). This CDR3 reads CASSPSGNSYNEQFF. The CDR3 DNA reads as TGTGCCAGCAGCCCTAGCGGGAACTCCTACAATGAGCAGTTCTTC.

This clonotype turned up a few times. The V call is TRBV28, the J call TRBJ1-1; D ambiguous. The germline V gene encodes CDR1 MDHEN and CDR2 SYDVKM. The CDR3 is made up of 14 amino acids. V lost 7 bases to trimming and J lost 4 bases, with 16 bases between them. CDR3 sequence (DNA): TGTGCCAGCACTCCGGGAGGTCGGGCCACTGAAGCTTTCTTT. Translating gives CASTPGGRATEAFF. Full variable domain (rest looked up from reference TRBV28 and TRBJ1-1): DVKVTQSSRYLVKRTGEKVFLECVQDMDHENMFWYRQDPGLGLRLIYFSYDVKMKEKGDIPEGYSVSREKKERFSLILESASTNQTSMYLCASTPGGRATEAFFGQGTRLTVV.

The V call is TRBV7-2, the J call TRBJ2-7, with 8 bases matching TRBD1. Germline V gives CDR1 SGHTA, CDR2 FQGNSA. Germline trimming cut 4 bases from V and 4 bases from J; bases unmatched to any gene: 15. CDR3 length equals 17 residues. The CDR3 DNA reads TGTGCCAGCAGCTCCGGACAGGGCGGGACTGGTAGGTACGAGCAGTACTTC. Amino acid sequence: CASSSGQGGTGRYEQYF.